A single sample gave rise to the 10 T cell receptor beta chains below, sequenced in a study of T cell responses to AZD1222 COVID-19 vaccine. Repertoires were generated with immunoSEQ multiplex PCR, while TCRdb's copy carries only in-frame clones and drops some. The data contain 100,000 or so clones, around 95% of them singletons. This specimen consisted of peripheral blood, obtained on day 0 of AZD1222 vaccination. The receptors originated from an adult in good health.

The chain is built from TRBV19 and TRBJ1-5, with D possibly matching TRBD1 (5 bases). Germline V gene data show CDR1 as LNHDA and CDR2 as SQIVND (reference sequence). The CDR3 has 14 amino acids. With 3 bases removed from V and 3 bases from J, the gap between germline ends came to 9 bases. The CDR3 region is CASSIGGYNQPQHF. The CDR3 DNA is TGTGCCAGTAGTATTGGGGGATACAATCAGCCCCAGCATTTT.

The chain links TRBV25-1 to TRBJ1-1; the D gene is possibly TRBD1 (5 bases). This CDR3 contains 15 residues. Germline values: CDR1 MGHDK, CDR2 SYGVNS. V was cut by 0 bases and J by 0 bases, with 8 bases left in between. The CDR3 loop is CASSEYLGVNTEAFF. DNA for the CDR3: TGTGCCAGCAGTGAATATCTGGGGGTGAACACTGAAGCTTTCTTT.

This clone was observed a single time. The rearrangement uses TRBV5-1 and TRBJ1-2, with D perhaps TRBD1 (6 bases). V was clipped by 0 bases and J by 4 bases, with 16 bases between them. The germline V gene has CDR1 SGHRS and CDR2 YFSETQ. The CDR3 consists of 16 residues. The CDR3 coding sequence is TGCGCCAGCAGCTTGGAGTCCCGGGGGGCAAGCTATGGCTACACCTTC. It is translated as CASSLESRGASYGYTF.

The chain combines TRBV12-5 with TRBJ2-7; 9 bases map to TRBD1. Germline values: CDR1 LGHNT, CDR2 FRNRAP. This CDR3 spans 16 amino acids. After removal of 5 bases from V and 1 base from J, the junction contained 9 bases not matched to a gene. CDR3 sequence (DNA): TGTGCTAGTGGTGCGCCCGGGACAGGGCTATCCTACGAGCAGTACTTC. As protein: CASGAPGTGLSYEQYF.

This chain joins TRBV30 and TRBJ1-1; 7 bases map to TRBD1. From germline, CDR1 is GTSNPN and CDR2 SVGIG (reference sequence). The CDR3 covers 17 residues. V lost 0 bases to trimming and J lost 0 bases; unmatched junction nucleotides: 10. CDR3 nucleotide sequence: TGTGCCTGGAGTGTAGGGGGCAGGGTGGGGATGAACACTGAAGCTTTCTTT. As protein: CAWSVGGRVGMNTEAFF.

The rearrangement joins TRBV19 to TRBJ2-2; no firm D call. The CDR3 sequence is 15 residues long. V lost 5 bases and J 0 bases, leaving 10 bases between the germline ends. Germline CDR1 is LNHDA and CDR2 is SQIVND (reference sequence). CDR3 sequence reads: CASSGLVPNTGELFF. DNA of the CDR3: TGTGCCAGTAGTGGTCTGGTCCCGAACACCGGGGAGCTGTTTTTT.

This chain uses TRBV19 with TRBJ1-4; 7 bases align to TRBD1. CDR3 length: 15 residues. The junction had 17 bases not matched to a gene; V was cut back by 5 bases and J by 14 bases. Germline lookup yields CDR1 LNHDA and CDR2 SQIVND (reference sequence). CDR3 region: CASSLATGDLLSLFF. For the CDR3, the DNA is TGTGCCAGTAGTCTCGCAACAGGGGACCTTCTTTCCCTGTTTTTT.

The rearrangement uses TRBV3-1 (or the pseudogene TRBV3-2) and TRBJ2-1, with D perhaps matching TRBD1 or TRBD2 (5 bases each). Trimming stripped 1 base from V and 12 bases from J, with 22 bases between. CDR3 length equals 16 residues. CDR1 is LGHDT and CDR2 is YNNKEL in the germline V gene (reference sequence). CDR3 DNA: TGTGCCAGCAGCCAAGCGAGTAGAGGGGCCTCGGTTGGGCAGTTCTTC. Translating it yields CASSQASRGASVGQFF.

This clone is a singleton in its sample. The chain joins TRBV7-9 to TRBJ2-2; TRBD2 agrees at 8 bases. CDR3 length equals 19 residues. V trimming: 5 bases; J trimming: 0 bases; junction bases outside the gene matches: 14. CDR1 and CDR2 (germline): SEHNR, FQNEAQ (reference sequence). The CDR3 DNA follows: TGTGCCAGCAGCCCACAGCGGGGGCCGATATATTCGAACACCGGGGAGCTGTTTTTT. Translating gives CASSPQRGPIYSNTGELFF.

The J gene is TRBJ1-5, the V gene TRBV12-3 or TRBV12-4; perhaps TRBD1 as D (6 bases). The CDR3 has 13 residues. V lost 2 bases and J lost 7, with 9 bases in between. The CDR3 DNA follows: TGTGCCAGCAGTTTACCAGGGGAACAGCCCCAGCATTTT. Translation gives CASSLPGEQPQHF.